The T cell receptor beta chain under discussion was sequenced for a study of CD8 T cells in Susac syndrome. Turning to this clonotype: The target antigen is unknown.

Study-level findings and limits: The study recognized that its TCR sequencing and HLA analysis covered a relatively small number of individuals.

Reverse transcription of roughly 0.45 to 1 ug RNA used random hexamers. Multiplex immunoSEQ PCR targeted 54 Vbeta and 13 Jbeta TCR beta segments. TCRdb independently ran MiXCR on the immunoSEQ multiplex PCR reads; one entry per CDR3 protein. The table has 300,000 to 350,000 distinct CDR3 sequences, roughly nine tenths seen once; the top ten hold more than 0.06%. CD8+ and CD4+ T cells taken from blood had their TCR beta sequenced. Relapsing-remitting disease, either stable or active, was present in the treatment-naive patients who were the multiple sclerosis controls. This CDR3 comprises 10 residues. Germline V gives CDR1 SGHAT, CDR2 FQNNGV. The germline V and J ends were trimmed by 9 bases and 4 bases, with 7 bases remaining between them.

Material for sequencing was CD4+ T cells from PBMCs. The V and J genes are TRBV11-2 and TRBJ2-7; D remains ambiguous. This TCR was sampled from a human donor with multiple sclerosis. The CDR3 reads CASGLYEQYF. DNA of the CDR3: TGTGCCAGTGGCCTGTACGAGCAGTACTTC.